This T cell receptor (beta chain) was obtained from a study of molecular identifiers for immune sequencing clone quantification. Findings and caveats of the study: In naive cells, clones above 20 RNA copies held under 1% of molecules, whereas in effector cells they held over 98%.

This CDR3 contains 15 residues. The J segment lost 9 bases and the V segment lost 3 bases, leaving 11 bases of the junction unmatched. Germline CDR1 and CDR2: MNHEY and SMNVEV (reference sequence). In its sample, this clonotype was seen many times. Antigen unknown. TCRdb reanalysed the PCR reads using MiXCR and keeps one entry per CDR3 protein. The table lists 550,000 to 750,000 distinct CDR3 sequences, less than 20% of them singletons. The TCR sequence derives from a human donor in good health. Some libraries in this study had Jurkat cell RNA spiked in. The chain is built from TRBV27 and TRBJ2-1; 7 bases line up with TRBD2. The sequenced sample consisted of naive CD8+ T cells from blood, with Jurkat cell RNA spiked in. Subset indicated: FACS-sorted CD8+CD4-CCR7+CD45RA+ naive T cells. CDR3 in amino acids: CASSFRLGSGAEQFF. The DNA of the CDR3 is TGTGCCAGCAGTTTTCGTTTAGGGAGCGGGGCTGAGCAGTTCTTC.